Below are 10 T cell receptor beta chains sequenced from a single sample in a study of blood T cell repertoires in COVID-19. The method was immunoSEQ multiplex PCR; TCRdb's version includes in-frame clones alone and lacks a portion of them. Among roughly 190,000 clones listed, 75% to 90% were seen once. What was sequenced was peripheral blood. These receptors originate from a man aged 25 to 45 with acute or convalescent COVID-19.

The chain links TRBV11-3 to TRBJ2-7; the match to TRBD1 covers 9 bases. The germline V gene has CDR1 SGHNT and CDR2 YENEEA. The CDR3 loop spans 14 amino acids. Trimming removed 1 base from V and 4 bases from J; junction bases left unmatched: 2. The CDR3 DNA sequence: TGTGCCAGCAGCTTAGCGGGACAGGGTTACGAGCAGTACTTC. The encoded protein is CASSLAGQGYEQYF.

The chain uses TRBV29-1 and TRBJ1-1; D ambiguous. The germline V gene encodes CDR1 SQVTM and CDR2 ANQGSEA. The CDR3 length is 10 residues. V lost 3 bases and J lost 10, with 9 bases in between. Here the CDR3 reads CSVDPPGAFF. The CDR3 DNA sequence: TGCAGCGTTGACCCCCCGGGAGCTTTCTTT.

The chain joins TRBV11-2 to TRBJ1-5; D is unresolved. The CDR3 consists of 14 residues. The V end was cut by 0 bases, the J end by 2 bases, with 5 bases between. The germline CDR1 and CDR2 sequences are SGHAT and FQNNGV. CDR3 sequence (DNA): TGTGCCAGCAGCTTAGAACCGGGCAATCAGCCCCAGCATTTT. Encoded protein: CASSLEPGNQPQHF.

The V call is TRBV20-1, the J call TRBJ1-2, with no clear D. CDR3 size: 14 residues. Looked up from germline, CDR1 is DFQATT and CDR2 is SNEGSKA (reference sequence). Trimming took off 3 bases at V and 1 base at J, with 12 bases between the two ends. DNA for the CDR3: TGCAGTGCTAGTGCGACTAACAATAACTATGGCTACACCTTC. The encoded protein is CSASATNNNYGYTF.

This clone was seen a few times. This rearrangement joins TRBV7-9 to TRBJ2-1; 10 bases fit TRBD2. The CDR3 loop spans 15 amino acids. J lost 5 bases, V lost 1 base, and 2 bases had no gene match. The germline gives CDR1 SEHNR, CDR2 FQNEAQ (reference sequence). The CDR3 loop is CASSLVLAGNNEQFF. CDR3 nucleotides: TGTGCCAGCAGCTTAGTACTAGCGGGAAACAATGAGCAGTTCTTC.

As concerns this clone: Other DNA variants within this sample encode the same CDR3. This chain joins TRBV18 and TRBJ2-3, with D hard to call. The ends were cut back, 6 bases at V and 0 bases at J, with 10 bases in the middle. The germline V gene has CDR1 KGHSH and CDR2 LQKENI. This CDR3 contains 14 residues. The CDR3 DNA reads as TGTGCCAGCTCGTGGTCTACTAGCACAGATACGCAGTATTTT. Translating it yields CASSWSTSTDTQYF. Full variable domain (missing parts from reference TRBV18 and TRBJ2-3): NAGVMQNPRHLVRRRGQEARLRCSPMKGHSHVYWYRQLPEEGLKFMVYLQKENIIDESGMPKERFSAEFPKEGPSILRIQQVVRGDSAAYFCASSWSTSTDTQYFGPGTRLTVL.

The chain combines TRBV5-1 with TRBJ2-3; possible D gene TRBD2, 7 bases. Germline CDR1 is SGHRS and CDR2 is YFSETQ. Deletions cut 4 bases from V and 2 bases from J, with 17 bases between. The CDR3 is 16 amino acids. The chain's CDR3 is CASSNLAGAVTDTQYF. The DNA of the CDR3 is TGCGCCAGCAGCAACCTCGCGGGGGCCGTCACAGATACGCAGTATTTT.

This clone was observed once. The CDR3 here is CASRIQGSDTQYF. CDR3 nucleotides: TGTGCCAGCAGGATACAGGGCTCAGATACGCAGTATTTT. J is TRBJ2-3 and V is TRBV11-1, with D possibly TRBD1 on 6 matching bases. Trimming removed 6 bases at V and 4 bases at J, with 11 bases between. This CDR3 is built from 13 residues. Germline CDR1 and CDR2: SGHAT and FQDESV (reference sequence). Full variable domain (remainder filled in from reference TRBV11-1 and TRBJ2-3): EAEVAQSPRYKITEKSQAVAFWCDPISGHATLYWYRQILGQGPELLVQFQDESVVDDSQLPKDRFSAERLKGVDSTLKIQPAELGDSAMYLCASRIQGSDTQYFGPGTRLTVL.

This chain uses TRBV30 with TRBJ2-1; D gene uncertain. Trimming cost V 1 base and J 7 bases, with 5 bases left between them. Germline V gene lookup returns CDR1 GTSNPN and CDR2 SVGIG (reference sequence). The CDR3 spans 11 residues. CDR3 in amino acids: CAWSGQNEQFF. In DNA form, the CDR3 reads TGTGCCTGGAGTGGACAAAATGAGCAGTTCTTC.

This chain joins TRBV7-9 and TRBJ2-2, with a tentative D call TRBD1 (6 bases). V shed 6 bases and J shed 6 bases, with 17 bases lying between them. CDR3 size: 15 residues. The germline CDR1 and CDR2 sequences are SEHNR and FQNEAQ (reference sequence). The CDR3, as DNA: TGTGCCAGCAGTTTTCCAGGGGCGAGGTCCGGGGAGCTGTTTTTT. This gives the protein CASSFPGARSGELFF. The whole variable domain, remainder taken from reference TRBV7-9 and TRBJ2-2, is DTGVSQNPRHKITKRGQNVTFRCDPISEHNRLYWYRQTLGQGPEFLTYFQNEAQLEKSRLLSDRFSAERPKGSFSTLEIQRTEQGDSAMYLCASSFPGARSGELFFGEGSRLTVL.